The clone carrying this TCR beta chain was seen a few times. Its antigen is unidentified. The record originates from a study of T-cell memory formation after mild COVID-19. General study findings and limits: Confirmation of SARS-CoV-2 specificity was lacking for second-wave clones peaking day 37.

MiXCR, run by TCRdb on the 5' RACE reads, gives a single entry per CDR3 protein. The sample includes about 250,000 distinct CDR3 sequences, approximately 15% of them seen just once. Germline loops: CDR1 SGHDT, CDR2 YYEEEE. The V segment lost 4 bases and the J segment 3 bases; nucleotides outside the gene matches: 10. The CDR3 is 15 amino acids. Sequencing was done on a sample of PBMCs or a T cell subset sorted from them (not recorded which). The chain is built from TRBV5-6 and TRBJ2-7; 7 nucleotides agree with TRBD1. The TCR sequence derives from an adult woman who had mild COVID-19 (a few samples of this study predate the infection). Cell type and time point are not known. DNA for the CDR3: TGTGCCAGCAGCCCGACAGGGACCCATTACTACGAGCAGTACTTC. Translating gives CASSPTGTHYYEQYF. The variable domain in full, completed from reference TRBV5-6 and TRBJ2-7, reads DAGVTQSPTHLIKTRGQQVTLRCSPKSGHDTVSWYQQALGQGPQFIFQYYEEEERQRGNFPDRFSGHQFPNYSSELNVNALLLGDSALYLCASSPTGTHYYEQYFGPGTRLTVT.